This section outlines one T cell receptor (beta chain) sequence together with its context. Sequencing used immunoSEQ multiplex PCR; TCRdb keeps in-frame clones, though not all of them. This table has about 22,000 clones, around 86% appearing once. This specimen comes from a study of sequential checkpoint blockade in melanoma. Study context: After both sequences, patients received maintenance nivolumab.

Treatment defined: randomized to nivolumab then ipilimumab (arm A) or the reverse (arm B). PBMC sorting kept live CD3+CD8+ cells without CD19 or CD56. This TCR was recovered from a human donor with melanoma. The sequences come from CD8+ T cells sorted from blood (inferred from file names), collected from a patient given nivolumab and ipilimumab in sequence.

CDR3 nucleotides: TGCGCCAGCAGCCACGAAACTAGCGTCAATGAGCAGTTCTTC. It codes for CASSHETSVNEQFF. The rearrangement joins TRBV4-3 to TRBJ2-1, with 7 positions matching TRBD2. With V trimmed by 3 bases and J by 6 bases, 5 bases remained unmatched. The CDR3 length is 14 residues. Germline loops: CDR1 LGHNA, CDR2 YSLEER.